This T cell receptor (beta chain) was retrieved from a study of human T cells and chemical hapten exposure. TCRdb itself ran the RACE reads through MiXCR, one entry per CDR3 protein. The table shows more than 95,000 distinct CDR3 sequences, with nearly 35% occurring only once. Germline V gives CDR1 MNHNY, CDR2 SVGAGI (reference sequence). The CDR3 spans 16 residues. Trimming removed 2 bases from V and 0 bases from J, with 12 bases in between. Time point defined: patch test 3, about 24 weeks after DPC sensitization. The treatment: therapeutic diphenylcyclopropenone sensitization with weekly scalp DPC. This clonotype has a handful of counts.

The source of this sequence is a man in his forties with alopecia areata. Some clones in this sample may be carry-over from other donors' samples. The material was whole blood, obtained in connection with sensitization to the hapten diphenylcyclopropenone (DPC). The chain recombines TRBV6-6 with TRBJ2-3; D remains ambiguous. This CDR3 reads CASSYVARISTDTQYF. The DNA for the CDR3 is TGTGCCAGCAGTTACGTAGCTCGAATAAGCACAGATACGCAGTATTTT.